This T cell receptor (beta chain) came from a study of blood T cell repertoires in COVID-19. Whole-study context: T cells, B-cell-depleted T cells, or PBMCs supplied cDNA or gDNA.

The CDR3 is 15 amino acids. Authors' data handling: Reference gene primers were amplified, and this amplification served to estimate nucleated cell counts. TCRdb's copy holds only in-frame clones and misses some; the assay was immunoSEQ multiplex PCR. V and J calls and clone size follow that table, whereas D and trimming were derived from the DNA. In the table there are roughly 250,000 clones, over 80% of which are singletons. The TCR comes from a human donor in a cohort sampled during active COVID-19. The sample comprised peripheral blood. The J gene is TRBJ2-1, the V gene TRBV21-1; the DNA was not compared with TRBD2, the D call given in the table. TRBV21-1 is deemed a pseudogene. CDR3 DNA sequence: TGTGCCAGCAGCAAACCGGGACTACCGTACAATGAGCAGTTCTTC. This encodes CASSKPGLPYNEQFF.